This entry lists 19 T cell receptor beta chains sequenced from one sample in a study of human T cells and chemical hapten exposure. Time point meaning: pre-sensitization, week 0. Documented treatment: therapeutic diphenylcyclopropenone sensitization with weekly scalp DPC. TCRdb called the RACE reads again in MiXCR, with one record for every CDR3 protein. Of some 110,000 distinct CDR3 sequences listed, around 12% were seen once; the top ten hold 1.6%. The specimen was whole blood, collected in connection with sensitization to the hapten diphenylcyclopropenone (DPC). The receptors stem from a woman in her 50s with alopecia areata. Some clones in this sample may be carry-over from other donors' samples.

The chain recombines TRBV12-3 or TRBV12-4 with TRBJ2-7; maybe TRBD2 (5 bases). V was clipped by 7 bases and J by 2 bases, with 9 bases between them. The CDR3 is 12 amino acids. CDR3 region: CASNRGAYEQYF. The CDR3 region has the DNA TGTGCCAGCAACCGGGGAGCCTACGAGCAGTACTTC.

This clonotype occurred many times. This chain uses TRBV20-1 with TRBJ2-3; weak D call: TRBD1 (6 bases). Germline values: CDR1 DFQATT, CDR2 SNEGSKA (reference sequence). Trimming shortened V by 7 bases and J by 2 bases, and 13 bases separated the two germline ends. The CDR3 consists of 13 residues. The CDR3, as DNA: TGCAGTGTTCGCAGGGACACCACAGATACGCAGTATTTT. This gives the protein CSVRRDTTDTQYF.

As DNA, the CDR3 is TGTGCCAGCAGCCCGGCCGGGCTAGCGCTTTACGAGCAGTACTTC. Its translation: CASSPAGLALYEQYF. This chain joins TRBV5-5 and TRBJ2-7, with D possibly matching TRBD2 (6 bases). The length of the CDR3 is 15 residues. Trimming took 4 bases from V and 4 from J, leaving 18 bases between them. CDR1 is SGHKS and CDR2 is YYEKEE in the germline V gene (reference sequence).

This clonotype has a count of ten or more. The rearrangement links TRBV6-1 to TRBJ1-5; 8 bases fit TRBD1. V lost 7 bases and J lost 4; bases outside the gene matches: 6. Germline-derived CDR1 and CDR2 are MNHNS and SASEGT. This CDR3 has 14 residues. Here the CDR3 DNA reads TGTGCCAGCAACGACAGGGGATGGAATCAGCCCCAGCATTTT. This encodes CASNDRGWNQPQHF.

This clonotype appeared many times. The chain employs TRBV24-1 and TRBJ2-7; 7 bases align to TRBD1. The CDR3 totals 13 residues. V lost 9 bases and J lost 4; bases outside the gene matches: 8. The germline V gene encodes CDR1 KGHDR and CDR2 SFDVKD. CDR3 coding DNA: TGTGCCACCGGACACAGGGGAATTTACGAGCAGTACTTC. Protein product: CATGHRGIYEQYF.

There are a few counts of this clonotype. The J gene is TRBJ1-6, the V gene TRBV5-4; 7 nucleotides match TRBD1. The V gene's germline CDR1 is SGHNT and CDR2 YYREEE (reference sequence). The trim removed 2 bases at V and 10 bases at J, leaving 12 bases unmatched. The CDR3 is 16 residues long. DNA for the CDR3: TGTGCCAGCAGCTTCGGACAGGCGGGGATGAACTCACCCCTCCACTTT. Its translation is CASSFGQAGMNSPLHF.

The chain links TRBV20-1 to TRBJ1-5, with TRBD1 as a possible D gene (5 bases). The CDR3 has 14 amino acids. With 0 bases removed from V and 5 bases from J, the gap between germline ends came to 11 bases. CDR1 DFQATT and CDR2 SNEGSKA come from the germline V gene (reference sequence). CDR3 residues: CSARDFGRDQPQHF. The CDR3 bases are TGCAGTGCTAGAGATTTTGGCAGGGATCAGCCCCAGCATTTT.

This clonotype was seen a few times. The genes are TRBV2 and TRBJ1-2; D not certain. The CDR3 runs 11 residues. Germline V CDR1 and CDR2: SNHLY, FYNNEI. The V end lost 4 bases, the J end lost 3 bases, and 3 bases lay between the germline ends. Here the CDR3 reads CASSAHYGYTF. In DNA, the CDR3 is TGTGCCAGCAGTGCACACTATGGCTACACCTTC.

The V and J genes are TRBV28 and TRBJ2-3; D call uncertain. V shed 1 base and J shed 6 bases, with 2 bases lying between them. Germline lookup yields CDR1 MDHEN and CDR2 SYDVKM. CDR3 length: 11 residues. The DNA of the CDR3 is TGTGCCAGCAGTTTATATGATACGCAGTATTTT. This gives the protein CASSLYDTQYF.

The chain couples TRBV3-1 to TRBJ2-7; the match to TRBD2 covers 8 bases. This CDR3 spans 13 amino acids. With 4 bases clipped from V and 6 bases from J, the junction kept 5 bases outside the gene matches. CDR1 and CDR2 from the germline V gene are LGHDT and YNNKEL (reference sequence). This CDR3 is CASSPLTSVEQYF. CDR3 sequence (DNA): TGTGCCAGCAGCCCGCTGACTAGCGTCGAGCAGTACTTC.

The table lists this clonotype with a few counts. Here the CDR3 reads CASSPGLERGYTF. The CDR3 coding sequence is TGTGCCAGCTCACCGGGGCTGGAGCGGGGCTACACCTTC. The J gene is TRBJ1-2, the V gene TRBV18; a weak D match, TRBD1 (5 bases). The CDR3 is 13 amino acids. Trimming removed 3 bases at V and 8 bases at J, with 13 bases between. Germline V gives CDR1 KGHSH, CDR2 LQKENI.

This clonotype appeared once. The chain carries TRBV5-1 and TRBJ2-3; 11 bases match TRBD1. CDR3 length: 14 residues. Germline lookup yields CDR1 SGHRS and CDR2 YFSETQ. V lost 4 bases, J lost 4 bases, and 2 bases stayed unmatched. For the CDR3, the DNA is TGCGCCAGCAGCATGGGACAGGGGGCAGATACGCAGTATTTT. Translating it yields CASSMGQGADTQYF.

The rearrangement links TRBV5-1 to TRBJ2-1; no reliable D call. The V end lost 1 base, the J end lost 7 bases, and 15 bases lay between the germline ends. CDR3 length equals 15 residues. CDR1 is SGHRS and CDR2 is YFSETQ in the germline V gene. The CDR3 spells CASSLLESGPNEQFF. CDR3 DNA sequence: TGCGCCAGCAGCTTGCTCGAGTCCGGACCTAATGAGCAGTTCTTC. Full variable domain (remainder filled in from reference TRBV5-1 and TRBJ2-1): KAGVTQTPRYLIKTRGQQVTLSCSPISGHRSVSWYQQTPGQGLQFLFEYFSETQRNKGNFPGRFSGRQFSNSRSEMNVSTLELGDSALYLCASSLLESGPNEQFFGPGTRLTVL.

This clonotype was counted only a few times. The V call is TRBV7-9, the J call TRBJ2-7; possibly TRBD1 or TRBD2 for D (5 bases each). The CDR3 consists of 14 residues. V lost 11 bases, J lost 6 bases, and 23 bases lay in between. The germline gives CDR1 SEHNR, CDR2 FQNEAQ (reference sequence). CDR3 loop: CACSNGRQRPEQYF. CDR3 coding DNA: TGTGCCTGCTCGAATGGCCGACAGCGGCCCGAGCAGTACTTC.

This clonotype has more than one count but fewer than ten. V gene TRBV20-1 combines with J gene TRBJ1-1, with 8 bases identical to TRBD1. CDR1 is DFQATT, CDR2 SNEGSKA, per germline (reference sequence). The CDR3 is 16 amino acids. Germline trimming cut 2 bases from V and 1 base from J; bases unmatched to any gene: 9. The CDR3 spells CSARPAAGQANTEAFF. The CDR3 coding sequence is TGCAGTGCTAGACCCGCAGCGGGACAGGCGAACACTGAAGCTTTCTTT.

The table lists this clonotype with a few counts. This sequence joins TRBV3-1 and TRBJ2-7; tentative D call: TRBD1 (6 bases). Germline CDR1 and CDR2: LGHDT and YNNKEL (reference sequence). Deletions cut 4 bases from V and 3 bases from J, with 16 bases between. The CDR3 contains 15 residues. The CDR3 loop is CASSRFRDTDYEQYF. CDR3 in DNA: TGTGCCAGCAGCCGTTTCCGGGACACAGACTACGAGCAGTACTTC.

Of note for this clonotype: One end of the junction is discordant with germline, which a read error may explain. The chain recombines TRBV7-7 with TRBJ2-2; 10 bases fit TRBD1. The germline gives CDR1 SSHAT, CDR2 FNYEAQ (reference sequence). The CDR3 has 17 amino acids. The CDR3 bases are TGTGCTAGCAGCTCCGGACCGGGACAGGGGACCACCGGGGAGCTGTTTTTT. Its translation is CASSSGPGQGTTGELFF. Full variable domain (rest looked up from reference TRBV7-7 and TRBJ2-2): GAGVSQSPRYKVTKRGQDVTLRCDPISSHATLYWYQQALGQGPEFLTYFNYEAQPDKSGLPSDRFSAERPEGSISTLTIQRTEQRDSAMYRCASSSGPGQGTTGELFFGEGSRLTVL.

Only a few counts were recorded for this clonotype. V usage is TRBV28 and J usage is TRBJ2-7; 7 bases agree with TRBD2. The germline CDR1 and CDR2 sequences are MDHEN and SYDVKM. This CDR3 contains 15 residues. J lost 2 bases, V lost 1 base, and 5 bases had no gene match. The CDR3 spells CASSLSALAAYEQYF. The CDR3, as DNA: TGTGCCAGCAGTTTATCGGCCCTAGCGGCCTACGAGCAGTACTTC.

This rearrangement joins TRBV14 to TRBJ2-6, with D hard to call. CDR1 is SGHDN, CDR2 FVKESK, per germline. The CDR3 runs 18 residues. V lost 0 bases and J 0 bases, leaving 12 bases between the germline ends. The CDR3 sequence: CASSQDLGRISGANVLTF. CDR3 coding DNA: TGTGCCAGCAGCCAAGATCTCGGGCGAATCTCTGGGGCCAACGTCCTGACTTTC.